This T cell receptor (beta chain) was identified during a study of blood T cell repertoires in COVID-19. Background on the study: PBMCs, B-cell-depleted T cells, or T cells were the source of the cDNA or gDNA that made up the material.

This CDR3 spans 16 amino acids. Germline CDR1 reads SGDLS; CDR2 reads YYNGEE. V lost 2 bases to trimming and J lost 4 bases; unmatched junction nucleotides: 8. Per the authors' pipeline: Quantification of nucleated cells was approximated via reference gene primer amplification. Data came from immunoSEQ multiplex PCR; TCRdb stores just in-frame clones and leaves some out. The DNA gave D and trimming, while V, J and clone size come from that table. Of fewer than 350,000 clones in the sample, around 90% were seen once. Adults between roughly 18 and 100 years of age took part from more than 20 US areas. Clinical history reported by participants formed the basis on which cohorts were assigned.

This clonotype originated in a young woman with acute COVID-19. The sample taken for sequencing was PBMCs or T cells enriched from blood (not recorded which). The chain carries TRBV9 and TRBJ2-1; 8 nucleotides line up with TRBD2. The CDR3 coding sequence is TGTGCCAGCAGCGTTGACTTAGCGGGACTTTACAATGAGCAGTTCTTC. Amino acids: CASSVDLAGLYNEQFF. The complete variable domain, with remaining parts taken from reference TRBV9 and TRBJ2-1, reads DSGVTQTPKHLITATGQRVTLRCSPRSGDLSVYWYQQSLDQGLQFLIQYYNGEERAKGNILERFSAQQFPDLHSELNLSSLELGDSALYFCASSVDLAGLYNEQFFGPGTRLTVL.